Following are 26 T cell receptor beta chains from one sample sequenced in a study of CD4 T cells in relation to SARS-CoV-2 and coronaviruses. Before the COVID-19 pandemic, during about 2011-2019, CD4+ T cells were taken from unexposed donors. After roughly ten days of culture, CD4+ T cells were isolated. Their antigen targets remain unknown. TCRdb's copy holds only in-frame clones and misses some; the assay was immunoSEQ multiplex PCR. Seen here are roughly 26,000 clones, about 81% observed once, and the top ten hold about an eighth. The sequencing sample was made of CD4+ T cells from PBMCs, cultured in vitro. These receptor sequences come from a human donor in good health.

The V and J genes are TRBV6-5 and TRBJ1-3, with D possibly being TRBD1 (5 bases). The CDR3 is 15 residues long. Germline V lookup: CDR1 MNHEY, CDR2 SVGAGI. V dropped 0 bases and J dropped 0 bases, with 6 bases sitting between them. DNA of the CDR3: TGTGCCAGCAGTTACTCAGGGGACTCTGGAAACACCATATATTTT. Translated, it gives CASSYSGDSGNTIYF.

This clone was detected only a few times. The chain joins TRBV6-1 to TRBJ1-2; a possible D gene is TRBD1 (5 bases). Looked up from germline, CDR1 is MNHNS and CDR2 is SASEGT. CDR3 length: 15 residues. V was pared by 8 bases and J by 8 bases, with 24 bases between. CDR3: CASLQTGTQLKGYTF. Written as DNA, the CDR3 is TGTGCCAGCTTGCAAACCGGGACCCAGCTTAAGGGCTACACCTTC.

This clone was seen a single time. The chain links TRBV10-2 to TRBJ2-3; D uncertain. The CDR3 spans 12 residues. V lost 2 bases and J 6 bases, leaving 6 bases between the germline ends. CDR1 and CDR2 from the germline V gene are WSHSY and SAAADI. The CDR3 nucleotides are TGCGCCAGCAGTGAGCTGTCGGATACGCAGTATTTT. Its translation is CASSELSDTQYF.

The chain is built from TRBV25-1 and TRBJ2-3, with D possibly TRBD1 on 5 matching bases. V gave up 3 bases and J gave up 2 bases, with 12 bases separating them. Looked up from germline, CDR1 is MGHDK and CDR2 is SYGVNS. CDR3 length: 15 amino acids. CDR3 coding DNA: TGTGCCAGCAGTGAGGGCAGGGCTGTCACAGATACGCAGTATTTT. This sequence encodes CASSEGRAVTDTQYF.

J is TRBJ2-4 and V is TRBV3-1 (or the pseudogene TRBV3-2), with D hard to call. This CDR3 contains 15 residues. The germline V gene has CDR1 LGHDT and CDR2 YNNKEL (reference sequence). Trimming left V 0 bases short and J 1 base short, with 7 bases between. As DNA, the CDR3 is TGTGCCAGCAGCCAAGACCTGGGGGCCAAAAACATTCAGTACTTC. It yields the protein CASSQDLGAKNIQYF.

This clone was observed a few times. CDR3 in DNA: TGTGCCAGCAGCTCCCGATATTGGGGGAGACGGGGCAATGAGCAGTTCTTC. It specifies CASSSRYWGRRGNEQFF. The chain combines TRBV7-8 with TRBJ2-1; the D call may be TRBD1 or TRBD2 (5 bases each). The CDR3 spans 17 residues. Germline values: CDR1 SGHVS, CDR2 FQNEAQ. V was trimmed by 4 bases and J by 6 bases, leaving 22 bases between them.

V and J are TRBV19 and TRBJ1-2, with D tentatively TRBD1 (5 bases). The CDR3 has 14 amino acids. V was trimmed by 6 bases and J by 3 bases, leaving 14 bases between them. In germline, CDR1 is LNHDA, CDR2 SQIVND (reference sequence). The CDR3: CASRKAGGDYGYTF. The CDR3 coding sequence is TGTGCCAGTAGGAAGGCGGGGGGGGACTATGGCTACACCTTC.

The J gene is TRBJ1-2, the V gene TRBV7-8, with 9 bases identical to TRBD1. The CDR3 sequence is 14 residues long. Unmatched junction bases numbered 3, after V lost 5 bases and J lost 2 bases. Germline lookup yields CDR1 SGHVS and CDR2 FQNEAQ. The CDR3 sequence is CASSRGTGNYGYTF. CDR3 sequence (DNA): TGTGCCAGCAGCCGTGGGACAGGGAACTATGGCTACACCTTC.

The chain combines TRBV5-6 with TRBJ1-2, with a tentative D call TRBD1 (5 bases). The V gene's germline CDR1 is SGHDT and CDR2 YYEEEE. The ends were cut back, 2 bases at V and 7 bases at J, with 12 bases in the middle. The CDR3 extends over 13 amino acids. The CDR3 DNA reads as TGTGCCAGCAGCTTCCAGGGTCAGGGTGGCTACACCTTC. This gives the protein CASSFQGQGGYTF.

The chain has TRBV6-4 and TRBJ2-2, with a possible D match to TRBD1 (6 bases). CDR1 is MRHNA and CDR2 is SNTAGT in the germline V gene. The CDR3 covers 14 residues. The ends were cut back, 2 bases at V and 4 bases at J, with 8 bases in the middle. The DNA for the CDR3 is TGTGCCAGCAGTGACAGACAGGCCACCGGGGAGCTGTTTTTT. Translating gives CASSDRQATGELFF.

This chain links TRBV18 with TRBJ2-5; a possible D gene is TRBD2 (5 bases). Trimming cost V 2 bases and J 2 bases, with 9 bases left between them. CDR3 length: 14 residues. Germline loops: CDR1 KGHSH, CDR2 LQKENI. The chain's CDR3 is CASSPRTDQETQYF. The CDR3 DNA is TGTGCCAGCTCACCAAGGACTGATCAAGAGACCCAGTACTTC.

This chain joins TRBV19 and TRBJ2-3; D possibly matches TRBD1 or TRBD2 (6 bases each). The V and J ends lost 6 bases and 0 bases respectively, with 16 bases between them. CDR3 length: 16 residues. In germline, CDR1 is LNHDA, CDR2 SQIVND (reference sequence). The CDR3: CASSPGGGRSTDTQYF. CDR3 sequence (DNA): TGTGCCAGTAGCCCCGGGGGCGGAAGAAGCACAGATACGCAGTATTTT.

The rearrangement uses TRBV11-2 and TRBJ2-7; 7 nucleotides agree with TRBD2. V dropped 5 bases and J dropped 4; count of bases not matched to a gene: 5. The germline V gene has CDR1 SGHAT and CDR2 FQNNGV. CDR3 size: 13 residues. The CDR3 spells CASSVLAEYEQYF. The CDR3 DNA sequence: TGTGCCAGCAGCGTCCTAGCGGAGTACGAGCAGTACTTC.

The chain joins TRBV9 to TRBJ2-5; 9 bases map to TRBD2. The V and J ends lost 3 bases and 5 bases, in that order; junction bases with no gene match: 14. Per germline, CDR1 SGDLS and CDR2 YYNGEE. The CDR3 length is 17 residues. The chain's CDR3 is CASSETAGGLRIETQYF. In nucleotides, the CDR3 is TGTGCCAGCAGCGAGACGGCGGGGGGGCTGCGGATTGAGACCCAGTACTTC.

The V and J genes are TRBV9 and TRBJ1-3; D is ambiguous. V was shortened by 3 bases and J by 0 bases, with 16 bases between the two germline ends. CDR1 SGDLS and CDR2 YYNGEE come from the germline V gene. The CDR3 loop spans 17 amino acids. The DNA of the CDR3 is TGTGCCAGCAGCGAGTGGGGTCATTGGGTCTCTGGAAACACCATATATTTT. It encodes CASSEWGHWVSGNTIYF.

The chain is built from TRBV6-2 or TRBV6-3 and TRBJ2-2; TRBD1 agrees at 8 bases. J gave up 7 bases and V 2 bases, and 6 bases lay outside the gene matches. This CDR3 spans 15 amino acids. In germline, CDR1 is MNHEY, CDR2 SVGEGT. The CDR3: CASSYRTGLVGELFF. CDR3 DNA: TGTGCCAGCAGTTACCGGACAGGGTTGGTCGGGGAGCTGTTTTTT.

The chain joins TRBV12-3 or TRBV12-4 to TRBJ2-3; D perhaps matches TRBD2 (5 bases). CDR3 length: 13 residues. V dropped 1 base and J dropped 6 bases, with 8 bases sitting between them. The chain's CDR3 is CASSLGGVDTQYF. CDR3 nucleotides: TGTGCCAGCAGTTTAGGGGGAGTGGATACGCAGTATTTT.

V usage is TRBV19 and J usage is TRBJ2-1; D not resolved. V lost 4 bases and J lost 3, with 16 bases in between. Germline V gene sequence: CDR1 LNHDA, CDR2 SQIVND (reference sequence). The CDR3 runs 16 residues. CDR3 residues: CASSRGDMNYYNEQFF. CDR3 DNA sequence: TGTGCCAGTAGTAGAGGAGACATGAACTACTACAATGAGCAGTTCTTC.

The chain couples TRBV6-5 to TRBJ2-2; 10 bases map to TRBD1. The ends lost 6 bases at V and 7 bases at J; junction bases unmatched: 5. The CDR3 spans 14 residues. The V gene's germline CDR1 is MNHEY and CDR2 SVGAGI. This chain's CDR3 is CASRDGQGDGELFF. In nucleotides, the CDR3 is TGTGCCAGCAGGGATGGACAGGGGGACGGGGAGCTGTTTTTT.

The V and J genes are TRBV4-3 and TRBJ1-5, with unresolved D. V gave up 1 base and J gave up 7 bases, with 8 bases separating them. The length of the CDR3 is 13 residues. Germline V gives CDR1 LGHNA, CDR2 YSLEER. CDR3 residues: CASSQAGGQPQHF. The CDR3 DNA is TGCGCCAGCAGCCAAGCGGGCGGGCAGCCCCAGCATTTT.

The chain joins TRBV4-3 to TRBJ1-3; 7 bases fit TRBD1. Trimming at V came to 0 bases and at J to 4 bases, leaving 6 bases not matched to a gene. Germline V CDR1 and CDR2: LGHNA, YSLEER. CDR3 length equals 16 residues. The CDR3 sequence is CASSQDWPGGGNTIYF. CDR3 sequence (DNA): TGCGCCAGCAGCCAAGATTGGCCAGGGGGGGGAAACACCATATATTTT.

Here the CDR3 reads CASSQISGSGGETQYF. DNA of the CDR3: TGTGCCAGCAGCCAAATTAGCGGGAGCGGAGGGGAGACCCAGTACTTC. The chain employs TRBV4-2 and TRBJ2-5; 9 bases are shared with TRBD2. The CDR3 runs to 16 residues. The junction had 9 bases not matched to a gene; V was cut back by 2 bases and J by 5 bases. Germline lookup yields CDR1 LGHNA and CDR2 YNFKEQ.

This sequence joins TRBV7-3 and TRBJ2-1, with no clear D. The CDR3 consists of 14 residues. The V end was cut by 3 bases, the J end by 4 bases, with 10 bases between. Germline loops: CDR1 SGHTA, CDR2 FQGTGA. CDR3 nucleotides: TGTGCCAGCAGCTTCGGCCTAGAATACAATGAGCAGTTCTTC. Its translation: CASSFGLEYNEQFF. The full variable domain, its missing parts supplied by reference TRBV7-3 and TRBJ2-1, is GAGVSQTPSNKVTEKGKYVELRCDPISGHTALYWYRQSLGQGPEFLIYFQGTGAADDSGLPNDRFFAVRPEGSVSTLKIQRTERGDSAVYLCASSFGLEYNEQFFGPGTRLTVL.

The gene calls are TRBV19 and TRBJ2-6; D perhaps matches TRBD2 (7 bases). CDR1 is LNHDA and CDR2 is SQIVND in the germline V gene (reference sequence). The CDR3 covers 18 residues. The V end was cut by 7 bases, the J end by 0 bases, with 19 bases between. DNA for the CDR3: TGTGCCAGTACCCTAGGGGGGGTGGGGAGCTCTGGGGCCAACGTCCTGACTTTC. Translation: CASTLGGVGSSGANVLTF. Together with reference TRBV19 and TRBJ2-6, the CDR3 gives the full variable domain: DGGITQSPKYLFRKEGQNVTLSCEQNLNHDAMYWYRQDPGQGLRLIYYSQIVNDFQKGDIAEGYSVSREKKESFPLTVTSAQKNPTAFYLCASTLGGVGSSGANVLTFGAGSRLTVL.

This clone was counted between two and nine times. The chain joins TRBV4-2 to TRBJ2-2; no firm D call. The CDR3 contains 15 residues. From germline, CDR1 is LGHNA and CDR2 YNFKEQ. V dropped 1 base and J dropped 3 bases, with 9 bases sitting between them. The CDR3 nucleotides are TGTGCCAGCAGCCAAGTCTACCTAGACACCGGGGAGCTGTTTTTT. It translates to CASSQVYLDTGELFF.

For the CDR3, the DNA is TGCAGTGCTTGGACGGAAGAGACCCAGTACTTC. It yields the protein CSAWTEETQYF. This chain joins TRBV20-1 and TRBJ2-5; no definite D call. This CDR3 has 11 amino acids. Germline values: CDR1 DFQATT, CDR2 SNEGSKA (reference sequence). The germline V and J ends were trimmed by 5 bases and 3 bases, with 7 bases remaining between them.